The following is a T cell receptor (beta chain) sequence with its context. It lacks a known antigen. Base qualities are not recorded, but no much larger clone differs from it by a single base. CDR1 and CDR2 are drawn from the germline V gene: LGHNA, YNFKEQ. The CDR3 sequence holds 18 residues, the cysteine and phenylalanine included. Only CDR3 DNA remains: 54 bases, in frame from the first base. V and J are trimmed by 4 bases and 10 bases, and the gene matches miss 16 bases of the junction. This record comes from a study of T cell changes during pregnancy in multiple sclerosis (dated by TCRdb to the late 2010s). With regard to the full study: Changes in the T cell repertoire over the course of pregnancy were examined in this study in women with multiple sclerosis.

The library was obtained by the immunoSEQ multiplex PCR assay. Sourced from immuneACCESS, this table was stored by TCRdb with only in-frame sequences that have V and J called. A share of the clones is absent; for the studies checked, an unresolved V gene accounts for under half, and the remainder has no known explanation. Present in this sample are about 40,000 clones, 90% to 95% of which were seen just once. Clones ranked in the top ten supply 1% to 1.5% of the sample. The sequence was collected from a female donor with multiple sclerosis, enrolled in a pregnancy study. The V and J segments used are TRBV4-2 and TRBJ2-2; the central 12 bases match TRBD2. Sequences were derived from peripheral blood, sampled before pregnancy. The CDR3: CASSRQTLAGGPGEELFF. The sequenced DNA is TGTGCCAGCAGCCGTCAGACCCTAGCGGGAGGGCCGGGGGAGGAGCTGTTTTTT.